This is a list of T cell receptor beta chains from one sample in a study of beta chain features in type 1 diabetes. TCRdb keeps only in-frame clones here, not all; method: immunoSEQ multiplex PCR. The sample yields 300,000 or so clones, approximately 13% seen once. The specimen was naive CD4+ T cells from blood. The receptors were sampled from a young woman with type 1 diabetes. Each CDR3 is given with its conserved first and last residue. Fields, in order: V gene, clone size, D gene, J gene, CDR3 protein, CDR3 DNA. A D gene is named only where the DNA matches it firmly. Clone size is stated in some rows and not others, as once, few, many or a class when expanded.

TRBV20-1	NA	NA	TRBJ1-5	CVQGSNQPQHF	TGCGTACAGGGAAGCAATCAGCCCCAGCATTTT
TRBV30	few	TRBD2	TRBJ2-3	CAWSVGGTSWSTDTQYF	TGTGCCTGGAGTGTAGGCGGGACTAGCTGGAGCACAGATACGCAGTATTTT
TRBV4-1	few	TRBD1	TRBJ2-1	CASVGTVLPGTDYNEQFF	TGCGCCAGCGTTGGGACAGTATTACCCGGGACAGACTACAATGAGCAGTTCTTC
TRBV5-1	few	TRBD2	TRBJ2-5	CASSLETSGETQYF	TGCGCCAGCAGCTTGGAGACTAGCGGAGAGACCCAGTACTTC
TRBV29-1	few	NA	TRBJ1-4	CSVGEEKLFF	TGCAGCGTTGGGGAGGAAAAACTGTTTTTT
TRBV4-3	NA	TRBD2	TRBJ2-5	CASSQDGGTETQYF	TGCGCCAGCAGCCAAGACGGGGGGACGGAGACCCAGTACTTC
TRBV27	few	TRBD2	TRBJ2-5	CASSSSPGGLHQETQYF	TGTGCCAGCAGTTCCTCGCCCGGGGGACTACACCAAGAGACCCAGTACTTC
TRBV15	few	NA	TRBJ1-5	CATSRDQQPQHF	TGTGCCACCAGCAGAGATCAGCAGCCCCAGCATTTT
TRBV30	few	NA	TRBJ2-7	CAWSPMSGQYF	TGTGCCTGGAGTCCCATGTCAGGGCAGTACTTC
TRBV28	few	TRBD2	TRBJ2-7	CASRTSGASGTYEQYF	TGTGCCAGCAGGACTTCCGGGGCTAGCGGAACCTACGAGCAGTACTTC
TRBV28	NA	TRBD2	TRBJ2-7	CASSLSGLAGIYEQYF	TGTGCCAGCAGTTTATCCGGACTAGCGGGGATCTACGAGCAGTACTTC
TRBV28	NA	TRBD2	TRBJ2-1	CASSPGLAGGPIEQFF	TGTGCCAGCAGTCCGGGACTAGCGGGAGGGCCGATTGAGCAGTTCTTC
TRBV4-3	NA	NA	TRBJ1-1	CASSQVGQNTEAFF	TGCGCCAGCAGCCAAGTGGGACAGAACACTGAAGCTTTCTTT
TRBV2	NA	NA	TRBJ1-2	CASSDRTPSTF	TGTGCCAGCAGTGATCGCACCCCGAGCACCTTC
TRBV9	NA	TRBD2	TRBJ2-5	CASSAGGGRETQYF	TGTGCCAGCAGCGCGGGGGGGGGCCGGGAGACCCAGTACTTC
TRBV4-1	few	NA	TRBJ2-5	CASSRQALQETQYF	TGCGCCAGCAGCCGACAGGCCCTCCAAGAGACCCAGTACTTC
TRBV19	NA	NA	TRBJ1-1	CASTPRRRINTEAFF	TGTGCCAGTACCCCGAGGAGGCGGATTAACACTGAAGCTTTCTTT
TRBV5-1	NA	TRBD2	TRBJ2-7	CASDPSGESYEQYF	TGCGCCAGCGACCCTAGCGGGGAGTCCTACGAGCAGTACTTC
TRBV7-9	NA	NA	TRBJ2-1	CASSPGQIPFMDNEQFF	TGTGCCAGCAGCCCCGGACAGATCCCCTTCATGGACAATGAGCAGTTCTTC